These 17 T cell receptor beta chains were sequenced from one sample in a study of glioma-infiltrating T cells. TCR alpha and beta CDR3 regions were amplified from RNA using iRepertoire nested multiplex PCR. Each CDR3 protein gets one entry after TCRdb re-called the multiplex PCR reads with MiXCR. Of about 89,000 distinct CDR3 sequences in the sample, about 25% were seen once. The specimen was glioma tissue, nonneoplastic brain tissue, or PBMCs (not recorded which). The receptors here all came from a human donor with low-grade glioma or glioblastoma, undergoing nonglioma brain surgery, or in good health (not recorded which).

This clonotype was counted at least ten times. The rearrangement joins TRBV2 to TRBJ1-6; 7 bases are a match to TRBD1. CDR3 length equals 15 residues. The V gene end was trimmed by 6 bases and the J gene end by 4 bases; junction bases not matched to a gene: 6. Germline CDR1 and CDR2: SNHLY and FYNNEI. The CDR3 nucleotides are TGTGCCAGCAGGCCATTGGGACAGTATAATTCACCCCTCCACTTT. Its protein is CASRPLGQYNSPLHF. Full variable domain (remainder filled in from reference TRBV2 and TRBJ1-6): EPEVTQTPSHQVTQMGQEVILRCVPISNHLYFYWYRQILGQKVEFLVSFYNNEISEKSEIFDDQFSVERPDGSNFTLKIRSTKLEDSAMYFCASRPLGQYNSPLHFGNGTRLTVT.

This clonotype was detected many times. The V call is TRBV7-9, the J call TRBJ2-2; D not resolved. The germline V and J ends were trimmed by 3 bases and 8 bases, with 7 bases remaining between them. The length of the CDR3 is 12 residues. CDR1 and CDR2 from the germline V gene are SEHNR and FQNEAQ (reference sequence). In DNA, the CDR3 is TGTGCCAGCAGCTTTTCACAAGGGGAGCTGTTTTTT. It is translated as CASSFSQGELFF.

The chain joins TRBV3-1 to TRBJ1-3; 10 positions agree with TRBD1. Germline lookup yields CDR1 LGHDT and CDR2 YNNKEL (reference sequence). V was pared by 2 bases and J by 0 bases, with 10 bases of the junction left unmatched. This CDR3 is built from 19 residues. The CDR3 DNA follows: TGTGCCAGCAGCCAAAGGGACAGGGGCATCTCAAGCTCTGGAAACACCATATATTTT. It is translated as CASSQRDRGISSSGNTIYF.

By share, this clonotype counts as medium-sized. The chain combines TRBV20-1 with TRBJ2-3; D not resolved. Trimming left V 0 bases short and J 2 bases short, with 3 bases between. The germline CDR1 and CDR2 sequences are DFQATT and SNEGSKA (reference sequence). The CDR3 covers 12 residues. CDR3 sequence reads: CSARDHTDTQYF. CDR3 DNA: TGCAGTGCTAGAGATCACACAGATACGCAGTATTTT.

In this sample, this clonotype turned up many times. This chain joins TRBV4-2 and TRBJ2-1; TRBD2 aligns across 11 bases. The ends lost 2 bases at V and 4 bases at J; junction bases unmatched: 4. This CDR3 has 16 amino acids. Per germline, CDR1 LGHNA and CDR2 YNFKEQ. The CDR3 loop reads CASSQLTSGRYNEQFF. CDR3 nucleotide sequence: TGTGCCAGCAGCCAACTAACTAGCGGGAGATACAATGAGCAGTTCTTC.

Details on this clonotype: A much larger clone is a single base away; this may be a read error. This chain connects TRBV19 to TRBJ1-2; D uncertain. The germline V gene encodes CDR1 LNHDA and CDR2 SQIVND (reference sequence). The CDR3 loop spans 14 amino acids. The DNA for the CDR3 is TGTGCCAGTAGTATGACCCAAGGAAACTATGTCTACACCTTC. Residues: CASSMTQGNYVYTF.

This clonotype occurred many times. V gene TRBV2 combines with J gene TRBJ1-6; 7 bases are shared with TRBD1. The CDR3 contains 15 residues. Per germline, CDR1 SNHLY and CDR2 FYNNEI. The V gene end was trimmed by 1 base and the J gene end by 9 bases; junction bases not matched to a gene: 6. The CDR3 DNA follows: TGTGCCAGCAGTGAAGAAGGGGGCGCGGGTTCACCCCTCCACTTT. The encoded protein is CASSEEGGAGSPLHF.

In its sample, this clonotype was seen many times. CDR3 residues: CSARFINGAASGNTIYF. CDR3 nucleotide sequence: TGCAGTGCTAGGTTTATCAACGGGGCAGCCTCTGGAAACACCATATATTTT. The chain recombines TRBV20-1 with TRBJ1-3; a weak D match, TRBD1 (5 bases). This CDR3 comprises 17 residues. V shed 3 bases and J shed 0 bases, with 18 bases lying between them. Germline V gives CDR1 DFQATT, CDR2 SNEGSKA (reference sequence).

The chain links TRBV29-1 to TRBJ1-2, with no clear D. Trimming stripped 2 bases from V and 2 bases from J, with 6 bases between. Per the germline V gene, CDR1 is SQVTM and CDR2 is ANQGSEA. The CDR3 runs to 12 residues. The DNA of the CDR3 is TGCAGCGTTGAAAACAACAACTATGGCTACACCTTC. It translates to CSVENNNYGYTF.

This clonotype came up many times. The chain uses TRBV29-1 and TRBJ1-2, with no clear D. CDR3 length: 12 amino acids. CDR1 is SQVTM, CDR2 ANQGSEA, per germline. Trimming removed 4 bases at V and 5 bases at J, with 11 bases between. The CDR3 here is CSVVFLEYGYTF. CDR3 in DNA: TGCAGCGTTGTTTTTTTGGAGTATGGCTACACCTTC.

This chain links TRBV19 with TRBJ2-5; D is unclear. The germline V gene has CDR1 LNHDA and CDR2 SQIVND (reference sequence). Between the trimmed V and J ends, which lost 6 bases and 1 base, there was a span of 12 bases. The CDR3 is 14 residues long. CDR3 loop: CASRLVNSQETQYF. DNA for the CDR3: TGTGCCAGTAGACTCGTAAACAGCCAAGAGACCCAGTACTTC. The variable domain in full, completed from reference TRBV19 and TRBJ2-5, reads DGGITQSPKYLFRKEGQNVTLSCEQNLNHDAMYWYRQDPGQGLRLIYYSQIVNDFQKGDIAEGYSVSREKKESFPLTVTSAQKNPTAFYLCASRLVNSQETQYFGPGTRLLVL.

This clonotype showed up many times. The J gene is TRBJ1-2, the V gene TRBV20-1, with no clear D. Trimming removed 4 bases at V and 4 bases at J, with 10 bases between. The CDR3 consists of 12 residues. Germline loops: CDR1 DFQATT, CDR2 SNEGSKA (reference sequence). The CDR3 coding sequence is TGCAGTGCTAAGAGACAAACCTATGGCTACACCTTC. Amino acid sequence: CSAKRQTYGYTF.

The chain links TRBV3-1 to TRBJ1-4, with TRBD1 matching over 11 bases. The CDR3 runs to 16 residues. Germline-derived CDR1 and CDR2 are LGHDT and YNNKEL (reference sequence). With V trimmed by 4 bases and J by 8 bases, 9 bases remained unmatched. The CDR3 DNA reads TGTGCCAGCAGCCTCCACCGGGACAGGGGGGAGGAAAAACTGTTTTTT. The encoded protein is CASSLHRDRGEEKLFF.

This clonotype was seen more than once but under ten times. The genes are TRBV2 and TRBJ2-3, with unresolved D. This CDR3 region has 16 residues. Germline V lookup: CDR1 SNHLY, CDR2 FYNNEI. V lost 1 base and J 0 bases, leaving 11 bases between the germline ends. The CDR3 DNA follows: TGTGCCAGCAGTGAAGATGGGCTAACTAGCACAGATACGCAGTATTTT. Encoded protein: CASSEDGLTSTDTQYF.

The chain uses TRBV6-1 and TRBJ1-2; no definite D call. The germline V gene has CDR1 MNHNS and CDR2 SASEGT. The CDR3 totals 13 residues. The CDR3, as DNA: TGTGTCGGCAGCCCCGACGGCATCTATGGCTACACCTTC. Translation gives CVGSPDGIYGYTF.

V usage is TRBV10-3 and J usage is TRBJ2-5, with D possibly being TRBD1 or TRBD2 (6 bases each). V lost 4 bases and J 1 base, leaving 10 bases between the germline ends. Germline V CDR1 and CDR2: ENHRY, SYGVKD. The CDR3 runs 14 residues. CDR3 protein: CAISVGGPQETQYF. CDR3 bases: TGTGCCATCAGTGTCGGGGGCCCCCAAGAGACCCAGTACTTC.

In this sample, this clonotype turned up many times. The rearrangement links TRBV7-9 to TRBJ1-1; 8 bases match TRBD1. The CDR3 runs to 14 residues. Germline trimming cut 1 base from V and 5 bases from J; bases unmatched to any gene: 3. Germline-derived CDR1 and CDR2 are SEHNR and FQNEAQ (reference sequence). In DNA form, the CDR3 reads TGTGCCAGCAGCTTAGAAAGACAGGGGACTGAAGCTTTCTTT. This sequence encodes CASSLERQGTEAFF.